The source of this TCR beta chain is a study of cytomegalovirus exposure and HLA in healthy donors. The germline V gene has CDR1 GTSNPN and CDR2 SVGIG (reference sequence). The CDR3 length is 12 residues. The V and J ends lost 4 bases and 8 bases respectively, with 12 bases between them. Sequenced by immunoSEQ multiplex PCR; TCRdb stores in-frame clones only, minus some. The sample contains roughly 67,000 clones, 90% to 95% of which appear only once. This sequence joins TRBV30 and TRBJ2-1, with D tentatively TRBD2 (6 bases). This TCR was recovered from a man younger than 30 in good health and CMV-seronegative. Specimen: PBMCs. CDR3 residues: CAWKREFYEQFF. The DNA for the CDR3 is TGTGCCTGGAAACGGGAGTTTTATGAGCAGTTCTTC.